The clone carrying this T cell receptor beta chain was recorded a few times. No antigen is known for it. This specimen belongs to a study of breast tumors, draining lymph nodes, adjacent tissues. TCRdb recomputed calls from the multiplex PCR reads with MiXCR, one row per CDR3 protein. The repertoire holds over 70,000 distinct CDR3 sequences, with around 30% as singletons. Samples came from axillary lymph nodes draining the breast cancer. Study results and limitations: Luminal-like breast cancer showed significantly higher tumor–nontumor repertoire similarity than basal-like. The lymph node origin of tumor T cells was framed as consistent with a hypothesis, not demonstrated. Findings are consistent with lymph node origin and intratumoral expansion of most tumor T cells. Tumor TCR diversity was below lymph nodes but above nontumor tissue.

Germline-derived CDR1 and CDR2 are SGHNT and YYREEE (reference sequence). Trimming took 3 bases from V and 0 from J, leaving 15 bases between them. The CDR3 is 17 residues long. This sequence originates from a female donor with breast cancer. Some clones in this sample may be carry-over from other donors' samples. The chain employs TRBV5-4 and TRBJ2-2, with no clear D. The sequencing input was axillary lymph node tissue. The CDR3 nucleotides read TGTGCCAGCAGCTCGTCGTATGGCCCCGCGAACACCGGGGAGCTGTTTTTT. Translating gives CASSSSYGPANTGELFF.